Each of the 6 T cell receptor beta chains below was sequenced from the same sample in a study of naive and memory T cell subsets. The library had UMIs added by 3' ligation of an oligonucleotide to TCR cDNA. Ligated cDNA underwent four rounds of PCR with nested alpha and beta constant region primers and SP2. TCRdb called the 5' RACE reads again in MiXCR, with one record for every CDR3 protein. The sample consists of around 48,000 distinct CDR3 sequences, about 4.8% of them appearing once. The receptor set was obtained from a female donor in good health.

This clonotype was recorded only once. A read error may be the cause here, since a much bigger clone is one base away. V usage is TRBV5-6 and J usage is TRBJ1-2; TRBD1 aligns across 7 bases. CDR3 length equals 13 residues. Germline-derived CDR1 and CDR2 are SGHDT and YYEEEE. The CDR3 DNA reads as TGTGCCAGCAGCCCGATAGGGGGCTATGGCGACACCTTC. Translating gives CASSPIGGYGDTF.

This clonotype was recorded many times. The chain carries TRBV10-3 and TRBJ1-2, with TRBD1 as a possible D gene (5 bases). There are 13 residues in the CDR3. V was clipped by 7 bases and J by 2 bases, with 11 bases between them. CDR1 ENHRY and CDR2 SYGVKD come from the germline V gene. The CDR3 sequence is CAITRDGNYGYTF. The CDR3 DNA follows: TGTGCCATCACTCGGGACGGGAACTATGGCTACACCTTC.

This clonotype has a handful of counts. The V and J genes are TRBV7-9 and TRBJ2-5; TRBD1 aligns across 9 bases. Trimming at V came to 5 bases and at J to 4 bases, leaving 8 bases not matched to a gene. The CDR3 extends over 15 amino acids. The V gene's germline CDR1 is SEHNR and CDR2 FQNEAQ (reference sequence). The CDR3 loop is CASSPTGQGRETQYF. The DNA for the CDR3 is TGTGCCAGCAGCCCTACCGGACAGGGGCGAGAGACCCAGTACTTC.

This clonotype was detected many times. The chain has TRBV15 and TRBJ2-2; 7 nucleotides match TRBD1. CDR1 is LNHNV and CDR2 is YYDKDF in the germline V gene (reference sequence). Trimming at V came to 0 bases and at J to 1 base, leaving 5 bases not matched to a gene. This CDR3 region has 17 residues. The CDR3 region is CATSRDRRTGNTGELFF. CDR3 in DNA: TGTGCCACCAGCAGAGATAGACGGACAGGGAACACCGGGGAGCTGTTTTTT.

This clonotype was found many times. The rearrangement links TRBV10-3 to TRBJ1-1; 7 bases agree with TRBD1. With 11 bases clipped from V and 1 base from J, the junction kept 4 bases outside the gene matches. CDR3 size: 12 residues. Looked up from germline, CDR1 is ENHRY and CDR2 is SYGVKD. CDR3 sequence reads: CAFQGGNTEAFF. CDR3 coding DNA: TGTGCCTTTCAGGGGGGGAACACTGAAGCTTTCTTT.

This clonotype has a count of ten or more. The rearrangement uses TRBV15 and TRBJ1-2; D is unclear. This CDR3 has 16 amino acids. The germline CDR1 and CDR2 sequences are LNHNV and YYDKDF (reference sequence). With 0 bases removed from V and 0 bases from J, the gap between germline ends came to 11 bases. The CDR3 region is CATSRDQTVANYGYTF. The DNA of the CDR3 is TGTGCCACCAGCAGAGATCAAACAGTAGCTAACTATGGCTACACCTTC.